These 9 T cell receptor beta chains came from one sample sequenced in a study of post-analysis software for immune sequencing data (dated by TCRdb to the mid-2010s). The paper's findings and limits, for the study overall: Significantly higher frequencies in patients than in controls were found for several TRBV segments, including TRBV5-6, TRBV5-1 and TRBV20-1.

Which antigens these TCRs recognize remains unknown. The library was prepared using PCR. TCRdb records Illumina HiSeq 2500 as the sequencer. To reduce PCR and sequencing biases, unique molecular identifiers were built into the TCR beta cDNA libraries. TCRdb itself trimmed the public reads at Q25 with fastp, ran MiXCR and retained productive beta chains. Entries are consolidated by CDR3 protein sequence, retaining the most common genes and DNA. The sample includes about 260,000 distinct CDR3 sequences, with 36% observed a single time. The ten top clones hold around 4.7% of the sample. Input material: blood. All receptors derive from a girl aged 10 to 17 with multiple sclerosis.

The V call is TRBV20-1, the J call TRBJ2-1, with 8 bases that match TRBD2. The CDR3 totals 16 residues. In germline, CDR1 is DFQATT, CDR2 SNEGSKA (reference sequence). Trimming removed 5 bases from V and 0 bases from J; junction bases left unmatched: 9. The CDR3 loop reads CSAFLISGSSYNEQFF. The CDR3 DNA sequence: TGCAGTGCTTTCCTCATCAGCGGGAGCTCCTACAATGAGCAGTTCTTC.

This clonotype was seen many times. Here the CDR3 DNA reads TGCGCCAGCAGCGACTCTCACAATGAGCAGTTCTTC. This sequence encodes CASSDSHNEQFF. This sequence joins TRBV5-1 and TRBJ2-1, with D uncertain. V was clipped by 4 bases and J by 5 bases, with 7 bases between them. The CDR3 runs 12 residues. Germline assignment: CDR1 SGHRS and CDR2 YFSETQ.

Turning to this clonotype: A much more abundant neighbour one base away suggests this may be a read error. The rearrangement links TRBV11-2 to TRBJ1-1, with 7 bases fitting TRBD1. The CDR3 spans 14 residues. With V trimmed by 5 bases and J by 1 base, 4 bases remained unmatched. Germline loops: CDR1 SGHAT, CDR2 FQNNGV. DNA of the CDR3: TGTGCCAGCAGCGCCCACAGGGGGAACACTGAAGCTTTCTTT. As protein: CASSAHRGNTEAFF. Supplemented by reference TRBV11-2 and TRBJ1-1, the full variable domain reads EAGVAQSPRYKIIEKRQSVAFWCNPISGHATLYWYQQILGQGPKLLIQFQNNGVVDDSQLPKDRFSAERLKGVDSTLKIQPAKLEDSAVYLCASSAHRGNTEAFFGQGTRLTVV.

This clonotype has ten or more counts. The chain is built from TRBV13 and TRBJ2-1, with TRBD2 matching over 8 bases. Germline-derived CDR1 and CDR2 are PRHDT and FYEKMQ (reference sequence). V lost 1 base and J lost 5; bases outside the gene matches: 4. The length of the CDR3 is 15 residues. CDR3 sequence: CASSLDGLANNEQFF. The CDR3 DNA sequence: TGTGCCAGCAGCTTAGATGGACTAGCCAACAATGAGCAGTTCTTC.

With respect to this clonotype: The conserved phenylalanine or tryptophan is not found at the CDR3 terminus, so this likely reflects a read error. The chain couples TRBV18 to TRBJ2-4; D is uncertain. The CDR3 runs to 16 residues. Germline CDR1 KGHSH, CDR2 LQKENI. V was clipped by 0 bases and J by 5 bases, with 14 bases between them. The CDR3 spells CASSPPGRRGENIQYC. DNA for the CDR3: TGTGCCAGCTCACCACCGGGCCGAAGAGGCGAAAACATTCAGTACTGC.

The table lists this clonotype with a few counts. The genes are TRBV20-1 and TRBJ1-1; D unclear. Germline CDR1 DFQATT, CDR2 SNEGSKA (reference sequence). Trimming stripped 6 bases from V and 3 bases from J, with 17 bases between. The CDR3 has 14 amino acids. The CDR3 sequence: CSAGLVGRYTEAFF. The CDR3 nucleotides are TGCAGTGCCGGCCTAGTGGGTCGCTACACTGAAGCTTTCTTT.

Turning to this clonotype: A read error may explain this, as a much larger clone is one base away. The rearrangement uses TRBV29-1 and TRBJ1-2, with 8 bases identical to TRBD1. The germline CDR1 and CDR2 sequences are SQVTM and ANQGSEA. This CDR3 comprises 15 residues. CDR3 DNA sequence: TGCGGCGCACCGGGACAGGCCCCGGGGGACTATGGCTACACCTTC. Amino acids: CGAPGQAPGDYGYTF.

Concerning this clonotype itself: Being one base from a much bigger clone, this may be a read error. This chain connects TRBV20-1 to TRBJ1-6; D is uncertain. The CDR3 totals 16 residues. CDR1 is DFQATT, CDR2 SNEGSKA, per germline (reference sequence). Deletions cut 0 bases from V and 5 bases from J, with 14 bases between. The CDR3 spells CSARDPRRSNNSPLHF. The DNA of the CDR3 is TGCAGTGCTAGAGACCCAAGACGGTCCAATAATTCACCCCTCCACTTT.

The CDR3 DNA is TGTGCCAGCAGTCTCCCCCGGACGGGGAACACCGGGGAGCTGTTTTTT. It specifies CASSLPRTGNTGELFF. The V and J genes are TRBV27 and TRBJ2-2; D is unclear. The CDR3 loop spans 16 amino acids. From germline, CDR1 is MNHEY and CDR2 SMNVEV (reference sequence). V was clipped by 5 bases and J by 1 base, with 14 bases between them.